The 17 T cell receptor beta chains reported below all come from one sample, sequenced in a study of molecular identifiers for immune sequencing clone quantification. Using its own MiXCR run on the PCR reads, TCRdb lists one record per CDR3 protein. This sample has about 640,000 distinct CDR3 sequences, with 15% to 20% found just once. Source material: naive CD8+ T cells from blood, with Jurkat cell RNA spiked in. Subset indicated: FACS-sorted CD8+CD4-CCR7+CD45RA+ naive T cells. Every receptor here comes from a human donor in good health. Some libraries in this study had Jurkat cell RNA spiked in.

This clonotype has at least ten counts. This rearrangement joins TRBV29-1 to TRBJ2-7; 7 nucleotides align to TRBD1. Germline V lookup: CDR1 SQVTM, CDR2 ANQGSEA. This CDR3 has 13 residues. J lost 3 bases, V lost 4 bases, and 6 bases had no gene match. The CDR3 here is CSVGPGQFYEQYF. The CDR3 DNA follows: TGCAGCGTTGGACCGGGACAGTTCTACGAGCAGTACTTC.

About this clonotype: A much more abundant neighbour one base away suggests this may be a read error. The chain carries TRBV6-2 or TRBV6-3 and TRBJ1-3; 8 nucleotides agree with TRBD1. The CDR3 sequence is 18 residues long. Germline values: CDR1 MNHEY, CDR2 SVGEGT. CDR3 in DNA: TGTGCCAGCAGTTACGACGTTGATTGGACAGGGCCTGGAACCACCATATATTTT. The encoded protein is CASSYDVDWTGPGTTIYF.

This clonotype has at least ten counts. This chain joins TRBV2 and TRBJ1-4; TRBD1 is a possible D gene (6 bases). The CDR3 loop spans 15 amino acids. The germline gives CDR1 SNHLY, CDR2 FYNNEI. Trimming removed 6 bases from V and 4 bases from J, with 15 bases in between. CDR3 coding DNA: TGTGCCAGCAGACTCACCCCGGACAGTAATGAAAAACTGTTTTTT. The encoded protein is CASRLTPDSNEKLFF.

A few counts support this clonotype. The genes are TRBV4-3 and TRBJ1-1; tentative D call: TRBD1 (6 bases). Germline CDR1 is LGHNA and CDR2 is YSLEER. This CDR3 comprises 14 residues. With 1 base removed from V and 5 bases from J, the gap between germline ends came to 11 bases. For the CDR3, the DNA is TGCGCCAGCAGCCAAGGACAGAGGGGGACTGAAGCTTTCTTT. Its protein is CASSQGQRGTEAFF.

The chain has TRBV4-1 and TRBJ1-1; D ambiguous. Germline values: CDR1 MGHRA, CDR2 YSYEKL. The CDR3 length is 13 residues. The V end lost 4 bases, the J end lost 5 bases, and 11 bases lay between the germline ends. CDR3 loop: CASSLSQWTEAFF. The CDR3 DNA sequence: TGCGCCAGCAGCCTAAGCCAATGGACTGAAGCTTTCTTT.

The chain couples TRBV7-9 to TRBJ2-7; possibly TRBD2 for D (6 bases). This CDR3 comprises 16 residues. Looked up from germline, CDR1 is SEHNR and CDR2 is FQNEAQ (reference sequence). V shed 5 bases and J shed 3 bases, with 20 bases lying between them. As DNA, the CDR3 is TGTGCCAGCAGCCCCACCGGGAGCTCCCCTTACTACGAGCAGTACTTC. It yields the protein CASSPTGSSPYYEQYF.

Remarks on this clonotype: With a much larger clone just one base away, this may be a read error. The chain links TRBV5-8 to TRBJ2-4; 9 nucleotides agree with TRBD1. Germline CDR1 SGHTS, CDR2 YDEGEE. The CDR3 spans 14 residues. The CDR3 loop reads CAGSLEGQGLSGYF. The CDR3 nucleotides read TGTGCCGGCAGCTTGGAAGGACAGGGGCTTTCGGGGTACTTC.

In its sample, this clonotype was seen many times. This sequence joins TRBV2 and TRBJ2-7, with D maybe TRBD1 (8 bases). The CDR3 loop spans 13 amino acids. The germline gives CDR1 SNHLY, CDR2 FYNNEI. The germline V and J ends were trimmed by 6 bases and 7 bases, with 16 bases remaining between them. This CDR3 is CASSGGTGAEQYF. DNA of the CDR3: TGTGCCAGCAGCGGGGGGACAGGCGCGGAGCAGTACTTC.

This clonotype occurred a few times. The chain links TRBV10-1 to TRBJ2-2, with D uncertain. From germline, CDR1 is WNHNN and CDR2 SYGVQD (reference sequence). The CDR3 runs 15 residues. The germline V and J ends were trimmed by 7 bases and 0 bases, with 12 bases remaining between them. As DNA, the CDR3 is TGCGCCAGCATTCAATTACTACCGAACACCGGGGAGCTGTTTTTT. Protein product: CASIQLLPNTGELFF.

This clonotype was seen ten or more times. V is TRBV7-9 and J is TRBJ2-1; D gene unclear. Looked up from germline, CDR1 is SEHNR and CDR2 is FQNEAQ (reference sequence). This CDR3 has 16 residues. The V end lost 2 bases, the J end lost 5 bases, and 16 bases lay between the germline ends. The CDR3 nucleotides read TGTGCCAGCAGCTTACCTTTCTTGATCAGAGACAATGAGCAGTTCTTC. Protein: CASSLPFLIRDNEQFF.

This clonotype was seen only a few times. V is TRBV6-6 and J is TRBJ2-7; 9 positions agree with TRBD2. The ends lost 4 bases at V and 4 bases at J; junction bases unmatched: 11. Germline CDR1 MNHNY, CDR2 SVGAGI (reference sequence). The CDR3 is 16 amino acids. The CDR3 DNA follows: TGTGCCAGCAGTTCGGGGGGGGAGCGGGAGGCTTACGAGCAGTACTTC. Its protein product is CASSSGGEREAYEQYF.

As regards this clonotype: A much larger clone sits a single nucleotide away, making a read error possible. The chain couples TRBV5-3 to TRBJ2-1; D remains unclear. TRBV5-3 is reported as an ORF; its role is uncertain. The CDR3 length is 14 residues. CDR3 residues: CASSFSGPRNEQFF. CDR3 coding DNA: TGTGCCAGCAGCTTTAGTGGGCCTCGCAATGAGCAGTTCTTC.

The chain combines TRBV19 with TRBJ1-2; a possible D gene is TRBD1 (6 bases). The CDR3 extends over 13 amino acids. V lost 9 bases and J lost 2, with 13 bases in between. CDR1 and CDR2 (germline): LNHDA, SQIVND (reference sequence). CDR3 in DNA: TGTGCCAGACCCGGGGGGGGCAACTATGGCTACACCTTC. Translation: CARPGGGNYGYTF.

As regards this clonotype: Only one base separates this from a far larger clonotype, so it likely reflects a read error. The CDR3 sequence is CAGSQGRGAYEQYF. In DNA form, the CDR3 reads TGTGCCGGTAGTCAGGGCCGGGGCGCCTACGAGCAGTACTTC. This chain uses TRBV19 with TRBJ2-7; D is tentatively TRBD1 or TRBD2 (5 bases each). The CDR3 is 14 residues long. CDR1 and CDR2 (germline): LNHDA, SQIVND (reference sequence). The whole variable domain, remainder taken from reference TRBV19 and TRBJ2-7, is DGGITQSPKYLFRKEGQNVTLSCEQNLNHDAMYWYRQDPGQGLRLIYYSQIVNDFQKGDIAEGYSVSREKKESFPLTVTSAQKNPTAFYLCAGSQGRGAYEQYFGPGTRLTVT.

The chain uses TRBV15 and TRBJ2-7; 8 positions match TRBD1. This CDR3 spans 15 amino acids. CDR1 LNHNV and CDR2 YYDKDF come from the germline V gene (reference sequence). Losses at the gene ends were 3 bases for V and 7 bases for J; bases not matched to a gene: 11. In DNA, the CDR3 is TGTGCCACCAGCAGTTCAAACAACAGGGGGTGGGAGCAGTACTTC. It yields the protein CATSSSNNRGWEQYF.

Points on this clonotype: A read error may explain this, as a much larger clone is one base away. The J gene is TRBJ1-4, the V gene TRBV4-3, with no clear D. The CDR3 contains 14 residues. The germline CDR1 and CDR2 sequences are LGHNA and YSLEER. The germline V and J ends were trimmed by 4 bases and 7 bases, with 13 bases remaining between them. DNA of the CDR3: TGCGCCAGCAGCCCGGTCCGCCAGAGTGAAAAACTGTTTTTT. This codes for CASSPVRQSEKLFF.

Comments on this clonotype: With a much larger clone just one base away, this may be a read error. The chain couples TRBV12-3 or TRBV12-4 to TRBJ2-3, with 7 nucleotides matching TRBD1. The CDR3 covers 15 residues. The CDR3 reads CASSFKGAGTDTPYF. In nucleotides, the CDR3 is TGTGCCAGCAGTTTTAAGGGGGCGGGCACAGATACGCCGTATTTT.